A selection of T cell receptor beta chains follows, all from one sample in a study of blood T cell repertoires in COVID-19. Clones were sequenced by immunoSEQ multiplex PCR, and TCRdb holds only the in-frame ones, with some missing. The data hold 140,000 to 150,000 clones, with 80% observed a single time. The sample taken for sequencing was peripheral blood. These receptors originate from a man aged 60-69 years with active or convalescent COVID-19. Both conserved end residues are part of each CDR3. Fields, in order: V gene, J gene, clone size, CDR3 protein. A row's size may be missing; if present it is once, few, many or a size class.

TRBV3-1/TRBV3-2,TRBJ2-7,-,CASSQVGEYEQYF
TRBV12-5,TRBJ1-1,-,CASGSPGLRNTEAFF
TRBV13,TRBJ2-3,-,CASSPYRLAGGPDTQYF
TRBV11-2,TRBJ1-1,-,CASSLGRGRTEAFF
TRBV18,TRBJ1-5,-,CASSPGNNQPQHF
TRBV6-5,TRBJ1-2,few,CASSYTGLYGYTF
TRBV6-5,TRBJ2-1,-,CASSYSSGVNNEQFF
TRBV5-1,TRBJ1-3,-,CASSWDRPSGNTIYF
TRBV19,TRBJ1-1,once,CASMPRRRTEAFF
TRBV29-1,TRBJ2-1,-,CSVENYYNEQFF
TRBV6-5,TRBJ1-4,-,CASTRGQGEKLFF
TRBV7-3,TRBJ2-3,-,CASSRLAGGADTQYF
TRBV6-5,TRBJ1-1,-,CASMGEGKPEAFF
TRBV27,TRBJ2-7,-,CASSSTLGLVGSYEQYF
TRBV6-2/TRBV6-3,TRBJ2-3,-,CASSSKTTETDTQYF
TRBV6-1,TRBJ2-2,-,CASSDRPLAGNTGELFF
TRBV5-5,TRBJ2-1,-,CASSLDRVHEQFF
TRBV12-3/TRBV12-4,TRBJ1-2,-,CASSDRGYGYTF
TRBV2,TRBJ1-1,-,CASSEARGVSEAFF
TRBV5-1,TRBJ1-2,-,CASSPGTVYYGYTF
TRBV15,TRBJ2-1,few,CATSLYNEQFF
TRBV5-5,TRBJ1-1,-,CASSVGLFNTEAFF
TRBV18,TRBJ1-5,-,CASSPGQGSDQPQHF
TRBV27,TRBJ2-7,many,CASSLQGLAYEQYF
TRBV5-4,TRBJ1-1,-,CASSLWSVLPTTEAFF
TRBV5-1,TRBJ1-1,-,CASSIQGTEAFF
TRBV28,TRBJ1-2,-,CASMGAAANYGYTF